This entry lists 21 T cell receptor beta chains sequenced from one sample in a study of Ad26.COV2.S vaccination and SARS-CoV-2 variants. Treatment given: 15 to 20 received Ad26.COV2.S at low or high dose, single or two shots; about 5 received placebo; per-sample allocation not given. After the first vaccine or placebo injection, samples were drawn on day 63. Sequencing used immunoSEQ multiplex PCR; TCRdb keeps in-frame clones, though not all of them. The sample has roughly 510,000 clones; around 90% are singletons. Sequencing used peripheral blood, obtained in a trial of Ad26.COV2.S vaccine versus placebo. The receptors originated from a person aged 18 to 65 who received the Ad26.COV2.S COVID-19 vaccine or a placebo.

In its sample, this clone was seen a few times. The J gene is TRBJ2-1, the V gene TRBV5-1; TRBD2 agrees at 8 bases. The CDR3 extends over 14 amino acids. CDR1 SGHRS and CDR2 YFSETQ come from the germline V gene. The V segment lost 5 bases and the J segment 9 bases; nucleotides outside the gene matches: 10. The DNA for the CDR3 is TGCGCCAGCAGTTGGGGGACTAGAGGCTCTGAGCAGTTCTTC. Its translation is CASSWGTRGSEQFF.

The chain has TRBV9 and TRBJ2-2; no definite D call. The germline V and J ends were trimmed by 0 bases and 6 bases, with 9 bases remaining between them. The CDR3 sequence is 14 residues long. In germline, CDR1 is SGDLS, CDR2 YYNGEE. Here the CDR3 DNA reads TGTGCCAGCAGCGTAGAGGGCCTCCCCGGGGAGCTGTTTTTT. This sequence encodes CASSVEGLPGELFF.

This clone was seen a handful of times. Its ends do not fully match the called genes, so a read error is possible. This sequence joins TRBV9 and TRBJ2-7; D may be TRBD2 (5 bases). This CDR3 spans 13 amino acids. The V gene's germline CDR1 is SGDLS and CDR2 YYNGEE. The CDR3 coding sequence is TGTGCCAGCAGCGTAGCCTCGGCGGGTCTCCCTCACTTC. This encodes CASSVASAGLPHF.

The V and J genes are TRBV18 and TRBJ2-3, with D maybe TRBD2 (5 bases). V was clipped by 2 bases and J by 5 bases, with 8 bases between them. The CDR3 length is 13 residues. Germline CDR1 reads KGHSH; CDR2 reads LQKENI. This chain's CDR3 is CASSPSGGDTQYF. CDR3 bases: TGTGCCAGCTCACCAAGTGGAGGAGATACGCAGTATTTT.

The V call is TRBV28, the J call TRBJ2-7, with D hard to call. Germline lookup yields CDR1 MDHEN and CDR2 SYDVKM. The CDR3 consists of 13 residues. Trimming took 6 bases from V and 7 from J, leaving 16 bases between them. The CDR3 DNA follows: TGTGCCAGCAGCCCCCTAACCCTTGGGGAGCAGTACTTC. Its protein product is CASSPLTLGEQYF.

The J gene is TRBJ2-5, the V gene TRBV21-1; the table's D call of TRBD2 was not tested on the DNA. TRBV21-1 is listed as a pseudogene. This CDR3 is built from 24 residues. Here the CDR3 DNA reads TGTGCCAGCAGCAAAGGGGCCCCCAGGCTCCTAGCGGGAGCAGGTGAGGGAAACCAAGAGACCCAGTACTTC. It translates to CASSKGAPRLLAGAGEGNQETQYF.

This clone was recorded a few times. The V call is TRBV28, the J call TRBJ1-5; D is possibly TRBD1 (6 bases). Germline CDR1 reads MDHEN; CDR2 reads SYDVKM. The CDR3 extends over 18 amino acids. The germline V and J ends were trimmed by 5 bases and 9 bases, with 29 bases remaining between them. The CDR3 nucleotides are TGTGCCAGCAGTCCCACCCCTTTAAACAGGGTTAAGGATCGGCCCCAGCATTTT. Residues: CASSPTPLNRVKDRPQHF.

The V gene is TRBV3-1 (or the pseudogene TRBV3-2), the J gene TRBJ2-4; D is perhaps TRBD2 (5 bases). The CDR3 loop spans 17 amino acids. In germline, CDR1 is LGHDT, CDR2 YNNKEL (reference sequence). The ends were cut back, 1 base at V and 0 bases at J, with 13 bases in the middle. CDR3 coding DNA: TGTGCCAGCAGCCAAGGGACTCCTCCTATAGCCAAAAACATTCAGTACTTC. It codes for CASSQGTPPIAKNIQYF.

The chain combines TRBV9 with TRBJ2-2; TRBD2 matches 11 bases. The J segment lost 4 bases and the V segment lost 9 bases, leaving 8 bases of the junction unmatched. Germline loops: CDR1 SGDLS, CDR2 YYNGEE. The CDR3 sequence is 15 residues long. CDR3 in DNA: TGTGCCACTTCGATAGCGGGAGGGCCCACCGGGGAGCTGTTTTTT. Its protein product is CATSIAGGPTGELFF.

The rearrangement links TRBV28 to TRBJ2-3, with no clear D. This CDR3 contains 15 residues. V lost 6 bases and J lost 2, with 15 bases in between. From germline, CDR1 is MDHEN and CDR2 SYDVKM. CDR3 residues: CASSGRGSYTDTQYF. In nucleotides, the CDR3 is TGTGCCAGCAGCGGGCGAGGCAGCTACACAGATACGCAGTATTTT. Supplemented by reference TRBV28 and TRBJ2-3, the full variable domain reads DVKVTQSSRYLVKRTGEKVFLECVQDMDHENMFWYRQDPGLGLRLIYFSYDVKMKEKGDIPEGYSVSREKKERFSLILESASTNQTSMYLCASSGRGSYTDTQYFGPGTRLTVL.

The rearrangement uses TRBV25-1 and TRBJ1-6; D not certain. CDR3 length: 14 residues. The V and J ends lost 3 bases and 2 bases respectively, with 5 bases between them. The germline CDR1 and CDR2 sequences are MGHDK and SYGVNS. The CDR3 DNA reads as TGTGCCAGCAGTGACAGGACCTATAATTCACCCCTCCACTTT. Translating it yields CASSDRTYNSPLHF.

The J gene is TRBJ2-2, the V gene TRBV7-8; 8 nucleotides agree with TRBD2. This CDR3 has 16 residues. Trimming took 4 bases from V and 4 from J; bases not matched to a gene: 8. Germline CDR1 is SGHVS and CDR2 is FQNEAQ. The CDR3 loop reads CASSSTPGTSTGELFF. CDR3 DNA: TGTGCCAGCAGCTCCACTCCCGGGACTAGCACCGGGGAGCTGTTTTTT.

V is TRBV4-3 and J is TRBJ2-5; D ambiguous. Germline V gene data show CDR1 as LGHNA and CDR2 as YSLEER. The germline V and J ends were trimmed by 0 bases and 5 bases, with 7 bases remaining between them. The CDR3 extends over 13 amino acids. The CDR3 coding sequence is TGCGCCAGCAGCCAAGAATGGGCGGAGACCCAGTACTTC. This gives the protein CASSQEWAETQYF.

Turning to this clone: The sample contains more than one DNA sequence encoding this CDR3. V is TRBV28 and J is TRBJ1-5, with D possibly matching TRBD1 (5 bases). This CDR3 is 14 amino acids long. Between the trimmed V and J ends, which lost 3 bases and 4 bases, there was a span of 10 bases. Germline-derived CDR1 and CDR2 are MDHEN and SYDVKM. CDR3 in DNA: TGTGCCAGCAGTTTGGGACGGGGAAATCAGCCCCAGCATTTT. Translating it yields CASSLGRGNQPQHF.

About this clone: Sequence at one end of the junction differs from germline and may be a read error. The chain is built from TRBV6-5 and TRBJ2-5; D is tentatively TRBD1 or TRBD2 (7 bases each). CDR1 is MNHEY, CDR2 SVGAGI, per germline. The CDR3 sequence is 13 residues long. CDR3 loop: CASARDWGGGKHF. The CDR3 nucleotides read TGTGCCAGCGCCCGGGACTGGGGAGGGGGCAAGCACTTC.

The chain recombines TRBV15 with TRBJ2-1; 12 bases fit TRBD2. Trimming cost V 3 bases and J 0 bases; bases outside gene matches: 15. Germline CDR1 is LNHNV and CDR2 is YYDKDF (reference sequence). The CDR3 runs 21 residues. The CDR3 sequence is CATSSPRTSGEPHSSYNEQFF. The CDR3 coding sequence is TGTGCCACCAGCAGTCCCAGGACTAGCGGGGAACCTCACAGCTCCTACAATGAGCAGTTCTTC. Supplemented by reference TRBV15 and TRBJ2-1, the full variable domain reads DAMVIQNPRYQVTQFGKPVTLSCSQTLNHNVMYWYQQKSSQAPKLLFHYYDKDFNNEADTPDNFQSRRPNTSFCFLDIRSPGLGDTAMYLCATSSPRTSGEPHSSYNEQFFGPGTRLTVL.

Remarks on this clone: A much larger clone sits a single nucleotide away, making a read error possible. The CDR3 here is CASSFTEAFF. The DNA for the CDR3 is TGTGCCAGCAGTTTCACTGAAGCTTTCTTT. The chain carries TRBV28 and TRBJ1-1; D remains unclear. This CDR3 has 10 amino acids. Germline V lookup: CDR1 MDHEN, CDR2 SYDVKM. V lost 3 bases to trimming and J lost 4 bases, with 0 bases between them.

Many counts were recorded for this clone. Other DNA sequences in the sample encode the same CDR3. The chain joins TRBV19 to TRBJ2-7; no reliable D call. The CDR3 runs to 14 residues. V was shortened by 3 bases and J by 6 bases, with 15 bases between the two germline ends. CDR1 and CDR2 (germline): LNHDA, SQIVND (reference sequence). The CDR3 sequence: CASSINLQSSEQYF. The CDR3 coding sequence is TGTGCCAGTAGTATTAATTTACAGTCGAGCGAGCAGTACTTC.

V gene TRBV28 combines with J gene TRBJ2-7; 7 bases fit TRBD2. CDR3 length: 13 residues. Germline V lookup: CDR1 MDHEN, CDR2 SYDVKM. J was trimmed by 2 bases and V by 2 bases; bases with no gene match: 0. The CDR3 region has the DNA TGTGCCAGCAGTTTACGGGGGGCCTACGAGCAGTACTTC. Translating it yields CASSLRGAYEQYF. The full variable domain, in which reference TRBV28 and TRBJ2-7 provide the parts outside the CDR3, is DVKVTQSSRYLVKRTGEKVFLECVQDMDHENMFWYRQDPGLGLRLIYFSYDVKMKEKGDIPEGYSVSREKKERFSLILESASTNQTSMYLCASSLRGAYEQYFGPGTRLTVT.

The chain joins TRBV11-2 to TRBJ2-5; tentative D call: TRBD1 (5 bases). Per germline, CDR1 SGHAT and CDR2 FQNNGV. Trimming shortened V by 5 bases and J by 1 base, and 17 bases separated the two germline ends. The CDR3 sequence is 16 residues long. The CDR3 here is CASSALKRGPQETQYF. CDR3 DNA: TGTGCCAGCAGCGCGCTCAAAAGGGGTCCCCAAGAGACCCAGTACTTC.

The V and J genes are TRBV7-2 and TRBJ1-2; TRBD1 agrees at 7 bases. Looked up from germline, CDR1 is SGHTA and CDR2 is FQGNSA. The CDR3 has 14 amino acids. J was trimmed by 6 bases and V by 5 bases; bases with no gene match: 9. Here the CDR3 DNA reads TGTGCCAGCAGCATTCGACAGGGAACCCATGGCTACACCTTC. The encoded protein is CASSIRQGTHGYTF.